This T cell receptor beta chain was profiled in a study of patients and donors after allogeneic stem cell transplantation (TCRdb year 2020). In regard to this clonotype: This clone's antigen is unknown. Per-base qualities were not stored, and no clone one base away is much larger.

The receptor library was made with RT-PCR. The sequencing machine was a NextSeq 550. The public sequencing data were trimmed at Q25 with fastp and processed into clonotypes with MiXCR by TCRdb, which kept only in-frame beta chains. A single entry per CDR3 protein holds the most common genes and DNA from its merged rows. A total of around 200,000 distinct CDR3 sequences appear in this sample, 35% to 45% of them only once. The ten largest clones take up 11% of the sample. Per the germline V gene, SGHRS is the CDR1 and YFSETQ is the CDR2. V is clipped by 4 bases and J by 1 base, and the sequence between their germline boundaries is 9 bases long. The CDR3 measures 13 amino acids from cysteine to phenylalanine. Only the CDR3 portion is preserved as DNA: 39 bases, with reading frame beginning at the first base.

The origin of this receptor is a human donor who was either an allogeneic HSCT recipient or a stem cell or donor lymphocyte infusion donor (not recorded which). It is not recorded whose cells these are; they may come from a transplant donor. Sequencing was performed on blood, either unsorted or a sorted T cell fraction (not recorded which). The chain employs TRBV5-1 and TRBJ2-7; the D gene remains uncertain. The CDR3 reads CASSPTDSYEQYF. DNA sequence: TGCGCCAGCAGCCCGACGGATTCCTACGAGCAGTACTTC.